Given below is one T cell receptor beta chain in context. The sample belongs to a study of blood T cell repertoires in COVID-19. The overall study: The United States, Italy and Spain provided the acute and convalescent COVID-19 samples. From T cells, B-cell-depleted T cells, or PBMCs came the material, which was cDNA or gDNA.

With 6 bases removed from V and 7 bases from J, the gap between germline ends came to 19 bases. CDR1 LNHDA and CDR2 SQIVND come from the germline V gene (reference sequence). This CDR3 contains 15 residues. Original processing methods: How many nucleated cells were present was estimated from reference gene primer amplification. Profiling relied on immunoSEQ multiplex PCR, and the TCRdb table lists in-frame clones only, not all of them. The V and J calls and the clone size are those of that table, but D and trimming were determined from the DNA. This table has under 300,000 clones, roughly 89% appearing once.

The chain uses TRBV19 and TRBJ2-1, with a tentative D call TRBD2 (6 bases). The material sequenced was peripheral blood. This TCR was recovered from a woman aged 30 to 39 with active or convalescent COVID-19. CDR3 nucleotide sequence: TGTGCCAGTAGCCCAGGGACTTCTACCCTTAATGAGCAGTTCTTC. It yields the protein CASSPGTSTLNEQFF.